The sequence of this T cell receptor (beta chain) was determined in a study of neurological immune-mediated disorders. Study results and caveats: The highest TCR clonal expansion occurred in HTLV-1-associated myelopathy; multiple sclerosis fell below healthy controls.

As for the cDNA, it was generated by 5'RACE with 10-nucleotide random UMIs. MiXCR, applied by TCRdb to the 5' RACE reads, yields one record per CDR3 protein. The sample consists of about 59,000 distinct CDR3 sequences, approximately 12% of them appearing once. In its sample, this clonotype was seen many times. Its target is not known. This TCR was recovered from a woman aged 55-70 years with HTLV-1-associated myelopathy (HAM/TSP). Sequencing used PBMCs.

CDR3 in DNA: TGTGCCAGCAGTCCTTCAGGGGGCTCAGATACGCAGTATTTT. As protein: CASSPSGGSDTQYF. V is TRBV28 and J is TRBJ2-3, with 8 bases lining up with TRBD1. The V gene's germline CDR1 is MDHEN and CDR2 SYDVKM. CDR3 length equals 14 residues. Trimming at V came to 5 bases and at J to 4 bases, leaving 5 bases not matched to a gene. The variable domain in full, completed from reference TRBV28 and TRBJ2-3, reads DVKVTQSSRYLVKRTGEKVFLECVQDMDHENMFWYRQDPGLGLRLIYFSYDVKMKEKGDIPEGYSVSREKKERFSLILESASTNQTSMYLCASSPSGGSDTQYFGPGTRLTVL.